This T cell receptor beta chain originates from a study of Graves' ophthalmopathy and Graves' hyperthyroidism. RNA transcripts yielded amplified TCR beta CDR3 regions. RT-PCR with HTBI primers came first, then second-round multiplex PCR. TCRdb reprocessed the multiplex PCR reads with MiXCR, giving one entry per CDR3 protein. The sample records some 1.1 million distinct CDR3 sequences, 35% to 40% being singletons. Study-wide findings and caveats: Sensitivity of roughly 88% and specificity of around 80% were achieved when a 13-signature model separated ophthalmopathy from stable hyperthyroidism.

This clonotype was detected many times. As yet, its antigen is unknown. The germline V gene encodes CDR1 SNHLY and CDR2 FYNNEI. Between the trimmed V and J ends, which lost 5 bases and 14 bases, there was a span of 13 bases. This CDR3 has 12 residues. The receptor was isolated from an adult man with Graves' hyperthyroidism. Sequencing input: peripheral blood or thyroid tissue (not recorded which). The V gene is TRBV2, the J gene TRBJ1-6; the D is unclear. The CDR3 DNA reads as TGTGCCAGCAGTTCCCTGAGGGAAACCCTCCACTTT. Translation: CASSSLRETLHF.